This TCR beta chain is from a study of shared clonotypes between healthy human individuals. Assay used: immunoSEQ multiplex PCR; TCRdb lists only in-frame clones, some missing. The data contain roughly 680,000 clones, roughly 72% of them singletons. This CDR3 is built from 14 residues. V lost 1 base and J lost 4, with 5 bases in between. CDR1 is ENHRY and CDR2 is SYGVKD in the germline V gene. Notes on the study in general: Approximately 4.5% was the fraction of naive CD4 clonotypes found shared across several donors.

About this clone itself: Its specificity is not known.

This chain links TRBV10-3 with TRBJ2-6; D is unresolved. The TCR sequence derives from a woman in her twenties or thirties in good health. The sample taken for sequencing was memory CD4+ T cells sorted from blood. The subset here: CD45RA-negative fraction. The CDR3 bases are TGTGCCATCAGTGAGTTCACAGGGGCCAACGTCCTGACTTTC. Its protein product is CAISEFTGANVLTF.